Listed here is a single T cell receptor (beta chain). The antigen remains undetermined. The same CDR3 can be traced to other DNA sequences in this sample. Germline V gene data show CDR1 as SGHAT and CDR2 as FQDESV (reference sequence). This CDR3 contains 14 residues. With 5 bases removed from V and 2 bases from J, the gap between germline ends came to 13 bases. PCR used 60 Vbeta primers and 13 Jbeta primers. Data came from immunoSEQ multiplex PCR; TCRdb stores just in-frame clones and leaves some out. The sample yields around 150,000 clones, roughly 80% seen once. The data belong to a study of cytomegalovirus exposure and HLA in healthy donors. Study-level information: About 85 million unique TCR sequences came from HLA-typed donors in an early release.

General study points: Productive rates of about 87% or about 30% were seen for most TCR beta V segments in an earlier analysis. Later on, a genetic analysis was performed. It linked a missense variant in DCLRE1C with V- and J-gene trimming of TCR beta. Around 160 TCR beta chains were listed as cytomegalovirus-associated.

The V call is TRBV11-1, the J call TRBJ2-7; perhaps TRBD2 as D (5 bases). The origin of this receptor is a woman aged 40 to 50 in good health and CMV-seropositive. Sequenced: PBMCs. The DNA of the CDR3 is TGTGCCAGCAGCCGCCGGCGGGCCCCCTACGAGCAGTACTTC. This sequence encodes CASSRRRAPYEQYF.